This is a list of T cell receptor beta chains from one sample in a study of low-dose radiotherapy and immunotherapy resistance in tumors. TCRdb independently ran MiXCR on the reads; one entry per CDR3 protein. The data show about 39,000 distinct CDR3 sequences, about a third seen once. The sample consisted of PBMCs, taken before treatment. These receptors all come from a male donor with gallbladder cancer. CDR3s include the opening cysteine and the closing phenylalanine or tryptophan. A row's size may be missing; if present it is once, few, many or a size class.

j_gene | abundance | v_gene | CDR3aa
TRBJ2-7 | - | TRBV7-9 | CASSLEGPSYEQYF
TRBJ2-7 | - | TRBV5-1 | CASSLIDGEQYF
TRBJ2-2 | many | TRBV20-1 | CSARDSLNTGELFF
TRBJ2-1 | few | TRBV20-1 | CSARVRGQTYNEQFF
TRBJ1-1 | many | TRBV5-6 | CASSPSGENTEAFF
TRBJ1-5 | - | TRBV7-2 | CASSPRGGNQPQHF
TRBJ2-6 | - | TRBV29-1 | CSVERDVDSGANVLTF
TRBJ2-3 | few | TRBV7-2 | CASRMGGRTDTQYF
TRBJ2-2 | many | TRBV4-2 | CASSQEGTGGSGELFF
TRBJ2-1 | - | TRBV19 | CASSIIGTGSYNEQFF
TRBJ2-1 | - | TRBV5-1 | CASSLSGSEYNEQFF
TRBJ2-3 | many | TRBV5-1 | CASSLDGDTQYF
TRBJ2-7 | many | TRBV20-1 | CSAPGQGFSGGAYEQYF
TRBJ1-1 | few | TRBV29-1 | CSALGQGTDTEAFF
TRBJ2-5 | many | TRBV12-3/TRBV12-4 | CASSLMWNVGHSRQETQYF
TRBJ2-1 | many | TRBV3-1 | CASSLYVTYNEQFF
TRBJ2-6 | many | TRBV29-1 | CSVQGVGSGANVLTF
TRBJ2-7 | medium-sized | TRBV28 | CASSLGTSVSYEQYF
TRBJ2-1 | many | TRBV7-9 | CASSSGQGAFNEQFF
TRBJ2-5 | many | TRBV12-3/TRBV12-4 | CASSLGDGQETQYF
TRBJ2-5 | many | TRBV5-4 | CASSSREDKETQYF
TRBJ2-1 | - | TRBV6-6 | CASSEYGEQFF
TRBJ2-7 | many | TRBV2 | CASSEWGAPYEQYF
TRBJ2-1 | many | TRBV7-2 | CASSLAGPGGRSESYNEQFF
TRBJ2-1 | - | TRBV10-3 | CAIRRGQGYNEQFF
TRBJ2-7 | few | TRBV5-4 | CASSSSGTGSQYF
TRBJ1-2 | - | TRBV27 | CASSSYGYTF
TRBJ2-7 | few | TRBV28 | CASRLAPGEQYF
TRBJ2-5 | - | TRBV5-6 | CASSFGLAGPNQETQYF
TRBJ1-2 | - | TRBV29-1 | CSVEAETNYGYTF
TRBJ1-4 | - | TRBV3-1 | CASSQARVGLGKLFF
- | once | TRBV19 | CASSKTGGRLAGVYNEQFF
TRBJ1-1 | few | TRBV5-5 | CASCWASNTEAFF
TRBJ1-1 | many | TRBV20-1 | CSARLPGLVTEAFF
TRBJ2-7 | medium-sized | TRBV29-1 | CSVDSGSYEQYF
TRBJ1-4 | many | TRBV15 | CATSRDRGVGEKLFF
TRBJ2-1 | medium-sized | TRBV28 | CASSLNPLRDTSYNEQFF
TRBJ2-2 | medium-sized | TRBV28 | CATINRAWSTGELFF
TRBJ2-3 | many | TRBV3-1 | CASSPLRGGQYF
TRBJ2-3 | many | TRBV20-1 | CSARPGQGTQYF
TRBJ2-1 | many | TRBV5-1 | CASSPRGVPRNEQFF
TRBJ1-1 | few | TRBV29-1 | CSVGEPNTEAFF
TRBJ1-1 | many | TRBV10-3 | CAISEARTGGGAEAFF
TRBJ1-2 | many | TRBV12-3/TRBV12-4 | CASSLGSIAYTF
TRBJ1-5 | many | TRBV20-1 | CSAQGQYERQPQHF
TRBJ2-7 | few | TRBV7-2 | CASSRGRGTYEQYF
TRBJ2-5 | many | TRBV20-1 | CSLPGPRKETQYF
TRBJ2-1 | many | TRBV5-4 | CASSWDYSNEQFF